This TCR beta chain originates from a study of blood T cells in healthy people across ages. The CDR3 covers 16 residues. Germline CDR1 LGHNA, CDR2 YSLEER. The V end lost 3 bases, the J end lost 2 bases, and 16 bases lay between the germline ends. A single count supports this clonotype. The antigen remains unidentified. Study results and limitations: Bulk PBMC profiling left naive and antigen-experienced comparisons inconclusive.

The use of a sample-barcoded 5' primer and a J-beta primer mix characterized a second PCR of 7 to 11 cycles. Tags on each cDNA molecule came from a template-switch adaptor with 12 random nucleotides. One entry per CDR3 protein, called by TCRdb with MiXCR from the 5' RACE reads. The table lists about 290,000 distinct CDR3 sequences, roughly a quarter of them singletons. Sequenced: blood. The TCR sequence derives from a woman in her sixties or seventies in good health. This chain joins TRBV4-3 and TRBJ1-2, with D possibly TRBD1 on 6 matching bases. In DNA form, the CDR3 reads TGCGCCAGCAGCCATCAACCGGGACAACTAAACTATGGCTACACCTTC. This codes for CASSHQPGQLNYGYTF.